This T cell receptor beta chain was recorded in a study of blood T cell repertoires in COVID-19. The wider study: Acute and convalescent COVID-19 samples came from the United States, Italy and Spain. PBMCs, B-cell-depleted T cells, or T cells provided the cDNA or gDNA that made up the material.

The CDR3 has 15 residues. Germline CDR1 SGDLS, CDR2 YYNGEE. V gave up 0 bases and J gave up 7 bases; unmatched junction bases: 9. Study processing details: Estimated nucleated cell counts came from reference gene primer amplification. Clones were sequenced by immunoSEQ multiplex PCR, and TCRdb holds only the in-frame ones, with some missing. V and J calls and clone size follow that table, whereas D and trimming were derived from the DNA. Of 60,000 to 75,000 clones in the sample, about 81% were seen once. The specimen sequenced was peripheral blood. The sequence was obtained from a human donor in a cohort sampled during active COVID-19. The chain employs TRBV9 and TRBJ1-1, with 7 positions matching TRBD1. The chain's CDR3 is CASSVAAGGTDEAFF. Here the CDR3 DNA reads TGTGCCAGCAGCGTAGCTGCGGGGGGGACAGATGAAGCTTTCTTT.